These T cell receptor beta chains were read from a single sample in a study of human T cells and chemical hapten exposure. TCRdb re-called the RACE reads through MiXCR, storing one row per CDR3 protein. The table includes 45,000 or so distinct CDR3 sequences, roughly 4.5% detected once. The material sequenced was whole blood. The receptors come from a human donor in good health. Some clones in this sample may be carry-over from other donors' samples. Each CDR3 is given with its conserved first and last residue. The order of the fields is D gene, clone size, CDR3 length, J gene, V gene, CDR3 DNA, CDR3 protein. A D gene is named only where the DNA matches it firmly. Size tells how often a clone was seen (once, few, many) or the class of an expanded clone, and some rows leave it out.

>TRBD2|few|16|TRBJ2-1|TRBV10-3
TGTGCCATTGGGAAGCGGCGGGAGAGATCCTACAATGAGCAGTTCTTC
CAIGKRRERSYNEQFF
>TRBD2|few|18|TRBJ2-1|TRBV18
TGTGCCAGCTCACCACTTATGTCCCTAGCGGGAGTGTCTAATGAGCAGTTCTTC
CASSPLMSLAGVSNEQFF
>NA|many|15|TRBJ2-7|TRBV7-9
TGTGCCAGCGGGGGTACGCGGGACGATAGCTACGAGCAGTACTTC
CASGGTRDDSYEQYF
>NA|many|16|TRBJ2-7|TRBV27
TGTGCCAGCAGTTTATATCAGTCGGGACGGCTCCTGGGGCAGTACTTC
CASSLYQSGRLLGQYF
>TRBD2|many|19|TRBJ2-3|TRBV28
TGTGCCAGCAGCCGACAGGGACTAGCGGCGTACTTGGGCACAGATACGCAGTATTTT
CASSRQGLAAYLGTDTQYF
>NA|many|16|TRBJ1-4|TRBV6-5
TGTGCCAGCAGTCGTCAGTCGGGGGGGCCAAATGAAAAACTGTTTTTT
CASSRQSGGPNEKLFF
>NA|many|15|TRBJ2-7|TRBV20-1
TGCAGTGCTAGAGATCCAAGGCAGGCAACCTACGAGCAGTACTTC
CSARDPRQATYEQYF
>NA|many|11|TRBJ1-2|TRBV6-5
TGTGCCAGCAGCCCCCTAGAGGGCTACACCTTC
CASSPLEGYTF
>TRBD2|few|15|TRBJ2-1|TRBV11-2
TGTGCCAGCTCTGGGGAGACTAGCGGAGGGAATGAGCAGTTCTTC
CASSGETSGGNEQFF
>NA|many|17|TRBJ2-5|TRBV3-1
TGTGCCAGCAGCCAACGTAGCACGCGGAGCCGCCAGGAGACCCAGTACTTC
CASSQRSTRSRQETQYF
>TRBD2|many|18|TRBJ2-2|TRBV11-2
TGTGCCAGCAGCTTTCGCGGACTAGCGGGACTAAACACCGGGGAGCTGTTTTTT
CASSFRGLAGLNTGELFF
>NA|many|12|TRBJ1-1|TRBV10-2
TGCGCCAGCAGTGATTCTGTTTCTGAAGCTTTCTTT
CASSDSVSEAFF
>NA|many|14|TRBJ2-3|TRBV7-8
TGTGCGTCCCACATAGGCGAAACCACAGATACGCAGTATTTT
CASHIGETTDTQYF
>NA|many|15|TRBJ2-3|TRBV28
TGTGCCAGCAGTCCCCCGGGACATCTCACAGATACGCAGTATTTT
CASSPPGHLTDTQYF
>NA|NA|16|TRBJ1-1|TRBV6-5
TGTGCCAGCACTTTATCCAGGGCGCAAATGAACACTGAAGCTTTCTTT
CASTLSRAQMNTEAFF
>TRBD1|many|16|TRBJ1-6|TRBV7-3
TGTGCCAGCAGCTTAATGAGGGCAGGGGGTAATTCACCCCTCCACTTT
CASSLMRAGGNSPLHF
>TRBD2|few|17|TRBJ2-3|TRBV5-4
TGTGCCAGCAGCGGGGAGGGAGGTTCGGCCTTACTCTCCCAGGCGTATTTT
CASSGEGGSALLSQAYF
>TRBD1|many|15|TRBJ2-7|TRBV5-1
TGCGCCAGCAGCTACGAACAGGGGGTTGCGGGTGAGCAGTACTTC
CASSYEQGVAGEQYF
>TRBD1|few|13|TRBJ1-1|TRBV12-3/TRBV12-4
TGTGCCAGCAGCCGGACAGGGAGAGGTGAAGCTTTCTTT
CASSRTGRGEAFF
>NA|few|14|TRBJ2-5|TRBV29-1
TGCAGCGTTGAAGATCAGTGGGGGGAAGAGACCCAGTACTTC
CSVEDQWGEETQYF
>NA|NA|12|TRBJ2-7|TRBV28
TGTGCCAGCAGTTTATATCAGGGAGAGCAGTACTTC
CASSLYQGEQYF
>NA|NA|12|TRBJ2-5|TRBV29-1
TGCAGCGTCGGGGAGCCCGTGGAGACCCAGTACTTC
CSVGEPVETQYF
>NA|many|13|TRBJ1-4|TRBV25-1
TGTGCCAGCAGTGAATGGTCTGGTTCAAAACTGTTTTTT
CASSEWSGSKLFF
>NA|many|15|TRBJ2-1|TRBV28
TGTGCCAGCAGTTTACGAACAGGGAAAAGCAATGAGCAGTTCTTC
CASSLRTGKSNEQFF
>TRBD2|many|17|TRBJ2-5|TRBV28
TGTGCCAGCAGTTTATCCGAGACTAGCGGCCCTAGCGGGACCCAGTACTTC
CASSLSETSGPSGTQYF
>TRBD2|NA|14|TRBJ2-7|TRBV29-1
TGCAGCGTTGTAGCTAGCGGAGGCCCCTACGAGCAGTACTTC
CSVVASGGPYEQYF
>NA|many|12|TRBJ2-1|TRBV28
TGTGCCAGCGGTACAGGGACAAATGCTCAGTTCTTC
CASGTGTNAQFF